The sequence of this TCR beta chain was determined in a study of blood T cell repertoires in COVID-19 (dated by TCRdb to the early 2020s). Study-wide context: The collaborator samples originated in the United States, Italy and Spain and spanned the acute and convalescent phases of COVID-19. The material from the prospective study consisted of cDNA or gDNA derived from T cells, B-cell-depleted T cells, or PBMCs. Subjects who had been exposed to COVID-19, were actively infected with it, or had recovered from it provided the deeply sampled blood TCRbeta repertoires that made up the dataset. The repertoires were made available in a free public database intended to serve as a resource for research on the immune response to SARS-CoV-2. The samples were drawn from two sources: the first 160 participants of the ongoing ImmuneRACE study, and 1,254 subjects contributed by 6 global collaborators. Nearly every sample came with metadata listing a de-identified subject ID, COVID-19 status, age in years and sex. Where available, HLA class I and class II types were taken from metadata supplied by the sample provider and were not determined by assay-based typing. The study at large found these results: The amount of clinical and demographic metadata varied by source and participant and was provided uncurated.

The cysteine opens and the phenylalanine closes a CDR3 of 15 amino acids. The only DNA kept is the CDR3, 45 bases in frame from the first base. Relative to germline, V is missing 0 bases and J is missing 7 bases, with 5 bases of the junction outside any gene match. From the germline V gene (reference sequence), CDR1 is SEHNR and CDR2 is FQNEAQ. The immunoSEQ Assay, a bias-controlled multiplex PCR, was used to amplify TCRbeta CDR3 regions from genomic DNA. The source study handled its data this way. Nucleated cell counts per sample were estimated from amplification of reference gene primers within the assay. Sequence reads were collapsed and filtered to measure the absolute abundance of every unique TCRbeta CDR3 rearrangement. For each sample, productive Simpson clonality was calculated as the square root of Simpson's diversity index across productive rearrangements. TCRdb mirrors the immuneACCESS table, restricted to in-frame sequences. Some clones are absent from its copies; in checked studies, under half trace to an unresolved V gene, and the reason for the others is unknown. V and J calls and clone size are given by that table; D and trimming were obtained from the DNA. For this sample there are fewer than 350,000 clones; 80% to 95% appear just once. Of the sample, approximately 7.5% falls within the top ten clones.

One collaborating source in Seattle enrolled patients while the patients were actively infected and followed the patients over time throughout the course of disease. Collaborating institutions collected whole blood in K2EDTA tubes following their own protocols. For TCRbeta analysis, collaborator samples were shipped as frozen whole blood, as isolated PBMCs, or as DNA extracted from either sample type. In regard to this clone: No antigen is known for it. No much larger clone exists at a distance of one base, and base qualities are not known.

The chain is encoded by TRBV7-9 joined to TRBJ2-7; the junction holds 11 bases that match TRBD2. The sequence came from a young woman with COVID-19, enrolled during active disease. The specimen sequenced was peripheral blood. At the DNA level, the sequence is TGTGCCAGCAGCTTAGCACTAGCGGGAGTGTATGAGCAGTACTTC. Translated, this gives CASSLALAGVYEQYF.